This T cell receptor beta chain was sequenced in a study of graft-versus-host responses after intestinal transplantation. CDR3 length: 15 amino acids. Per germline, CDR1 GTSNPN and CDR2 SVGIG (reference sequence). V lost 3 bases and J lost 2; bases outside the gene matches: 7. Worth noting for this clone: The antigen is not known.

The repertoire was sequenced with immunoSEQ multiplex PCR; TCRdb's copy has only in-frame clones and lacks some. The sample holds some 90,000 clones; over 85% are singletons and the top ten take less than 0.5%. The gene calls are TRBV30 and TRBJ1-1; 9 bases line up with TRBD1. This TCR was recovered from a human donor who received an intestinal transplant. This material consisted of unstimulated CD8+ T cells sorted from spleen or lymph node cells, taken before intestinal transplant. The CDR3 DNA reads TGTGCCTGGAGCGAAGGACAGGGGACCAACACTGAAGCTTTCTTT. Amino acid sequence: CAWSEGQGTNTEAFF.